This T cell receptor (beta chain) originates from a study of Ad26.COV2.S vaccination and SARS-CoV-2 variants. The assay was immunoSEQ multiplex PCR, and TCRdb's table has in-frame clones only and misses some. The table has roughly 350,000 clones, around 86% seen once. Treatment here: roughly 20 received Ad26.COV2.S at low or high dose, single or two shots; roughly 5 received placebo; per-sample allocation not given. The samples date from day 63 after the first vaccine or placebo injection. It was an adult aged 18-55 years in Boston who was the donor. A single count supports this clone. The antigen is not known. The CDR3 sequence is 16 residues long. V was trimmed by 1 base and J by 2 bases, leaving 13 bases between them. Germline V lookup: CDR1 LNHDA, CDR2 SQIVND (reference sequence). Study outcomes and limitations: Substantial breadth was reportedly displayed by spike-specific CD8+ and CD4+ T cell responses after vaccination. Placebo recipients showed lower spike-specific TCR breadth than vaccinees. Similar non-spike TCR breadth was observed in recipients of vaccine and of placebo.

The V and J genes are TRBV19 and TRBJ2-3; D uncertain. The specimen was peripheral blood, collected in a trial of Ad26.COV2.S vaccine versus placebo. This TCR was sampled from a person between 18 and 65 years old who received the Ad26.COV2.S COVID-19 vaccine or a placebo. This chain's CDR3 is CASSIGPPPATDTQYF. Written as DNA, the CDR3 is TGTGCCAGTAGTATAGGCCCACCACCGGCCACAGATACGCAGTATTTT.